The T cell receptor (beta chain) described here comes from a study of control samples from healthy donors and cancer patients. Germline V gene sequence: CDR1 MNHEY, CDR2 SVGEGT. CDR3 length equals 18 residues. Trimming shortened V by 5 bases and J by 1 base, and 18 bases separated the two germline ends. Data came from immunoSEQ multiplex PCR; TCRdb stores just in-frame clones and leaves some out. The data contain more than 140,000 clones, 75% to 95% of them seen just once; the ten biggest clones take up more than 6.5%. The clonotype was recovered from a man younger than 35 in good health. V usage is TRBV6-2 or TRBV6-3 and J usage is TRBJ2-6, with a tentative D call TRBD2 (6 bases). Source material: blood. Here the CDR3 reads CASSTPSGVESGANVLTF. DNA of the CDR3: TGTGCCAGCAGTACCCCATCGGGAGTGGAGTCTGGGGCCAACGTCCTGACTTTC.